The TCR beta chain described here comes from a study of blood T cell repertoires in COVID-19. At the level of the study: Sources were T cells, B-cell-depleted T cells, or PBMCs; the material itself was cDNA or gDNA.

The CDR3 runs to 17 residues. Per germline, CDR1 SEHNR and CDR2 FQNEAQ (reference sequence). The junction had 5 bases not matched to a gene; V was cut back by 4 bases and J by 1 base. Participants reported their clinical history, and cohort assignment relied on those reports. Original processing methods: Estimation of nucleated cell counts was performed using reference gene primer amplification. The repertoire was sequenced with immunoSEQ multiplex PCR; TCRdb's copy has only in-frame clones and lacks some. That table gives V, J and clone size, and the DNA gave D and trimming. Seen here are approximately 210,000 clones, approximately 86% observed once, and the top ten hold roughly 14%.

V and J are TRBV7-9 and TRBJ2-3; 13 bases are shared with TRBD2. The sequence was obtained from a woman aged 45-60 years with acute COVID-19. Sequencing was done on a sample of PBMCs or T cells enriched from blood (not recorded which). The CDR3 DNA follows: TGTGCCAGCAGCTCCCGGACTAGCGGGGGTCGCACAGATACGCAGTATTTT. It yields the protein CASSSRTSGGRTDTQYF.